This T cell receptor beta chain is drawn from a study of T cell changes during pregnancy in multiple sclerosis. The trim removed 9 bases at V and 4 bases at J, leaving 5 bases unmatched. The CDR3 contains 13 residues. Per germline, CDR1 LNHDA and CDR2 SQIVND (reference sequence). TCRdb keeps only in-frame clones here, not all; method: immunoSEQ multiplex PCR. The repertoire holds approximately 92,000 clones, 85% to 95% seen once, with 0.99% in the top ten. The TCR was taken from a female donor with multiple sclerosis, enrolled in a pregnancy study. This sample comprised peripheral blood, obtained after pregnancy. V is TRBV19 and J is TRBJ2-7, with 11 positions matching TRBD1. The CDR3 nucleotides read TGTGCCAGCGGACAGGGGGCGGATTACGAGCAGTACTTC. This translates into CASGQGADYEQYF.